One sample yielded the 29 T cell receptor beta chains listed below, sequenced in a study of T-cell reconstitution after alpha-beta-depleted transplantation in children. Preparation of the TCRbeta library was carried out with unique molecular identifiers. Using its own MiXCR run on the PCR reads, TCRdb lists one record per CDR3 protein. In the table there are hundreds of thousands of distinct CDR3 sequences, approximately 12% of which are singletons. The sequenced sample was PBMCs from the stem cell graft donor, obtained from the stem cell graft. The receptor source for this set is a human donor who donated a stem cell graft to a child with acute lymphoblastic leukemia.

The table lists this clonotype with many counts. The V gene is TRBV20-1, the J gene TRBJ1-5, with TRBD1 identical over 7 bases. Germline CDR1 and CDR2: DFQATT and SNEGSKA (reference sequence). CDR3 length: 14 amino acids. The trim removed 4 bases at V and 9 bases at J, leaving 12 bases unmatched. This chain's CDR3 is CSATGEGALRPQHF. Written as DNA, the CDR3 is TGCAGTGCTACGGGGGAGGGGGCTCTGAGGCCCCAGCATTTT.

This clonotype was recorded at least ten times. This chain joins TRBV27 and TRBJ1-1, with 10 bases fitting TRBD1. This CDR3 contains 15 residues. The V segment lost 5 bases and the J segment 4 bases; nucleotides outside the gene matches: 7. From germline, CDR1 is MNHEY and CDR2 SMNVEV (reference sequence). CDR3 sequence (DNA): TGTGCCAGCAGTCCACGGGACAGGGGAAGCACTGAAGCTTTCTTT. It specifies CASSPRDRGSTEAFF.

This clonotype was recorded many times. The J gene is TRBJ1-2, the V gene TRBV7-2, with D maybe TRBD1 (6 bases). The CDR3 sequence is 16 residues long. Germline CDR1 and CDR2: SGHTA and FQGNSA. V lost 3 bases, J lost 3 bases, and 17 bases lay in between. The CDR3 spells CASSLRQASRDYGYTF. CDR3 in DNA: TGTGCCAGCAGCTTGAGACAGGCCTCGAGGGACTATGGCTACACCTTC.

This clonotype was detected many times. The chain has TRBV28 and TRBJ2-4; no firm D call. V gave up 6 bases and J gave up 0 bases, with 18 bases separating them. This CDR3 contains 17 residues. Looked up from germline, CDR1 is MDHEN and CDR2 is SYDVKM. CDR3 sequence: CASRPPGFGLAKNIQYF. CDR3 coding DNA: TGTGCCAGCAGACCACCGGGTTTCGGCCTAGCCAAAAACATTCAGTACTTC.

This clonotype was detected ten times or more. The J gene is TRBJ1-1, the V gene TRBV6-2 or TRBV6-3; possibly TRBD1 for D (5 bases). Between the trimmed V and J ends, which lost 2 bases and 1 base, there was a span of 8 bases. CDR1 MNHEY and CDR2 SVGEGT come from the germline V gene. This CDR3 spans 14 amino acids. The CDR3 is CASSYPDKNTEAFF. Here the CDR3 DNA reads TGTGCCAGCAGTTACCCGGACAAGAACACTGAAGCTTTCTTT.

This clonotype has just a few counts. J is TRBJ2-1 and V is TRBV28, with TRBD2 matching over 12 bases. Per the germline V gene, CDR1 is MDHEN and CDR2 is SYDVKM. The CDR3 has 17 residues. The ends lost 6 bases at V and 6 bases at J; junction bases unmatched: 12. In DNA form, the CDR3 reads TGTGCCAGCAGCCTGACTAGCGGGAGCCCCGGGGGCAATGAGCAGTTCTTC. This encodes CASSLTSGSPGGNEQFF.

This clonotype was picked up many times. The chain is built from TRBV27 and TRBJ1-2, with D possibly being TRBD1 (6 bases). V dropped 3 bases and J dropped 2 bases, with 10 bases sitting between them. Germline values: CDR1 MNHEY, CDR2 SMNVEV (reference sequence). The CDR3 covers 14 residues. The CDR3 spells CASSFAGANYGYTF. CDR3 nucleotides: TGTGCCAGCAGTTTCGCAGGGGCGAACTATGGCTACACCTTC.

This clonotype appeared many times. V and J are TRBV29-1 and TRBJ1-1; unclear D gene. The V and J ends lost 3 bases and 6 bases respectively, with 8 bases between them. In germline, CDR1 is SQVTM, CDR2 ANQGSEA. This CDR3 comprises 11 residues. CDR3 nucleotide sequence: TGCAGCGTTGACCTTAACGCTGAAGCTTTCTTT. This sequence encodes CSVDLNAEAFF.

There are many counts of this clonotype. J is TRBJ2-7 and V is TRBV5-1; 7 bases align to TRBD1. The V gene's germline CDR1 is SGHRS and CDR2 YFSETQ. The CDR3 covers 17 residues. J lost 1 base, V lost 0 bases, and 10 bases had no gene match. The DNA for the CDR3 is TGCGCCAGCAGCTTGGACAGGCCCGGGACAGAATCCTACGAGCAGTACTTC. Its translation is CASSLDRPGTESYEQYF.

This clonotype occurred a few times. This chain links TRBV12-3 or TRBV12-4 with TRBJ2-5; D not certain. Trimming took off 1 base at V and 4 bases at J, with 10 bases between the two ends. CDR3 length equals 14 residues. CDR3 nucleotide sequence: TGTGCCAGCAGTTTAGAAACGGGCCTAGAGACCCAGTACTTC. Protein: CASSLETGLETQYF.

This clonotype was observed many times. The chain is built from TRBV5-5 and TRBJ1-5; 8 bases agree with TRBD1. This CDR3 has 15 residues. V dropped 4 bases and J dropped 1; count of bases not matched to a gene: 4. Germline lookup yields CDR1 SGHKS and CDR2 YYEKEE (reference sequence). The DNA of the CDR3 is TGTGCCAGCAGCGAGGGACAGGCGAGCAATCAGCCCCAGCATTTT. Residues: CASSEGQASNQPQHF.

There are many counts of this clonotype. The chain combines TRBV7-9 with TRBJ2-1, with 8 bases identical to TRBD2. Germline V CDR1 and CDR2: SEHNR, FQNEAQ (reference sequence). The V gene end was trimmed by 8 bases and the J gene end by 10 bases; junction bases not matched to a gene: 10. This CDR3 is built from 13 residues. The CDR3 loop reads CASFSGDSHEQFF. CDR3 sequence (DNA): TGTGCCAGCTTTAGCGGGGATTCCCACGAGCAGTTCTTC.

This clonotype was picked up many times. The DNA for the CDR3 is TGCAGTGCTAGAGATAATACGGGGGAGGAGACCCAGTACTTC. Protein product: CSARDNTGEETQYF. The V gene is TRBV20-1, the J gene TRBJ2-5; D perhaps matches TRBD2 (6 bases). This CDR3 has 14 residues. The ends were cut back, 0 bases at V and 5 bases at J, with 13 bases in the middle. Per the germline V gene, CDR1 is DFQATT and CDR2 is SNEGSKA (reference sequence).

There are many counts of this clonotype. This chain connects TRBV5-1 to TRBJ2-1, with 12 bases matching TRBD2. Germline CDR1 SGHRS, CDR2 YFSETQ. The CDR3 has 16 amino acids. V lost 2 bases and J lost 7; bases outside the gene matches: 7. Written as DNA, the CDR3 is TGCGCCAGCAGCTTCAACCTAGCGGGAGGGCTTAATGAGCAGTTCTTC. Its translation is CASSFNLAGGLNEQFF.

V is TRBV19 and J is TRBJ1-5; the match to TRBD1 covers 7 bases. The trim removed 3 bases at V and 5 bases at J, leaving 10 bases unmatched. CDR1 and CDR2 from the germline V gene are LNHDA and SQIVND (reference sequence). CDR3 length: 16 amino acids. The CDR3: CASSIYGDSLYQPQHF. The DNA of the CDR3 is TGTGCCAGTAGTATTTACGGGGACAGTCTTTATCAGCCCCAGCATTTT.

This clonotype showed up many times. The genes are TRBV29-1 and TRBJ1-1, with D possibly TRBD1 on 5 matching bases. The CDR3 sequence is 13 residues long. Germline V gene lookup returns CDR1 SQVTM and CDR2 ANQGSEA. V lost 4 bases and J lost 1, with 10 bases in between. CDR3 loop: CSVAAQANTEAFF. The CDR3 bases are TGCAGCGTTGCCGCACAGGCGAACACTGAAGCTTTCTTT. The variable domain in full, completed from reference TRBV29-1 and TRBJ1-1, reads SAVISQKPSRDICQRGTSLTIQCQVDSQVTMMFWYRQQPGQSLTLIATANQGSEATYESGFVIDKFPISRPNLTFSTLTVSNMSPEDSSIYLCSVAAQANTEAFFGQGTRLTVV.

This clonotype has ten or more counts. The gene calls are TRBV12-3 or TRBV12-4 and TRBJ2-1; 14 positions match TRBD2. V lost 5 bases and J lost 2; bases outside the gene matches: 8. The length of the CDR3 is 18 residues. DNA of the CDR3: TGTGCCAGCAGTGTGGGACAGGGACTAGCGGGAGCCTACAATGAGCAGTTCTTC. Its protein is CASSVGQGLAGAYNEQFF.

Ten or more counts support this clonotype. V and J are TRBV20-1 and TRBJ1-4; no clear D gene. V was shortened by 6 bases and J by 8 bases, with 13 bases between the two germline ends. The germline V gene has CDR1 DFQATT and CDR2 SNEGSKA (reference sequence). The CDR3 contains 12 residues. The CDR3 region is CSARDQSEKLFF. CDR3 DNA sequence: TGCAGTGCGCGTGACCAGTCGGAAAAACTGTTTTTT.

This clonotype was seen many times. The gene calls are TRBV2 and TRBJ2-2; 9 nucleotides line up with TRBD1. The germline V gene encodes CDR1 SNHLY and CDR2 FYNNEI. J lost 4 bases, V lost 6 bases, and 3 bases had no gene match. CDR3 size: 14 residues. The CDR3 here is CASRGTGFTGELFF. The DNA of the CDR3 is TGTGCCAGCAGGGGGACAGGGTTCACCGGGGAGCTGTTTTTT.

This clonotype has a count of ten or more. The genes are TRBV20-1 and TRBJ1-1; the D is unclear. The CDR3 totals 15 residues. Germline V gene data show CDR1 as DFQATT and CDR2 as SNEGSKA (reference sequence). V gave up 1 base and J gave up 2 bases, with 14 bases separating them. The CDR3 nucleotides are TGCAGTGCTAGAGGGCTCAACAGATACAACACTGAAGCTTTCTTT. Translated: CSARGLNRYNTEAFF.

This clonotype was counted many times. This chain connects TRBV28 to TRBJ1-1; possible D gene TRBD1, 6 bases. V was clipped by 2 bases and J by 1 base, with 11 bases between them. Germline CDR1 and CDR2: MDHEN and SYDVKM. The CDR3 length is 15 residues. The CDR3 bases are TGTGCCAGCAGTTTAGGTACCAGGGGGAACACTGAAGCTTTCTTT. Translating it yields CASSLGTRGNTEAFF.

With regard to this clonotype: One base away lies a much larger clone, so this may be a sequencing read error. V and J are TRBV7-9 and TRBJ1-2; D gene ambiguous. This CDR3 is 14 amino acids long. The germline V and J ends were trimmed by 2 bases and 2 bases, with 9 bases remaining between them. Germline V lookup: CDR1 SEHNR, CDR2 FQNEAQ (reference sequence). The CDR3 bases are TGTGCCAGCAGCTTACAGCCAGTGAACTATGGCTACACCTTC. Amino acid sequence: CASSLQPVNYGYTF.

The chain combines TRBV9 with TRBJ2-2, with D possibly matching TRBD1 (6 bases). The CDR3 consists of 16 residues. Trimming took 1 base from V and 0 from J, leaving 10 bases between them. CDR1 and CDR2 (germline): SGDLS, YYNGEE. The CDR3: CASSVSPGANTGELFF. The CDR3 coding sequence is TGTGCCAGCAGCGTATCCCCAGGGGCGAACACCGGGGAGCTGTTTTTT.

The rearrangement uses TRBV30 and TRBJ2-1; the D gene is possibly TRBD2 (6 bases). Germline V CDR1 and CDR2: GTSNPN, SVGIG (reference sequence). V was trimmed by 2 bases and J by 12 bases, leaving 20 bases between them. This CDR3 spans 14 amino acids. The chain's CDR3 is CAWSSGTPLSRQFF. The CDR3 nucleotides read TGTGCCTGGAGTTCCGGGACTCCCCTGAGTCGGCAGTTCTTC.

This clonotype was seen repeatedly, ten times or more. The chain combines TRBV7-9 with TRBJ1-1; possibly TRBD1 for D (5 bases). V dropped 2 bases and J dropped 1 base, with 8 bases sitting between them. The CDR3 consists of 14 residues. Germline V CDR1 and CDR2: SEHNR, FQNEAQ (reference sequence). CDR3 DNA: TGTGCCAGCAGCTTACAGGGACCGAACACTGAAGCTTTCTTT. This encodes CASSLQGPNTEAFF.

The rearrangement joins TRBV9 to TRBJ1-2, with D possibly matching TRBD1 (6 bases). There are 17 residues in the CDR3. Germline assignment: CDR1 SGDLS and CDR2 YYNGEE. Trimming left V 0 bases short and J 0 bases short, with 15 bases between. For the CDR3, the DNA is TGTGCCAGCAGCGTAGGGGGAGGGGGAGAACCTAACTATGGCTACACCTTC. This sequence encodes CASSVGGGGEPNYGYTF.

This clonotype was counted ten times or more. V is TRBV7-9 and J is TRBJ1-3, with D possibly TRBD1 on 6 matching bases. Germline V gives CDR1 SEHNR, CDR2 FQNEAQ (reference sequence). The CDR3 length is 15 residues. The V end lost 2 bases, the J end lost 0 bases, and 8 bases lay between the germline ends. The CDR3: CASSLTGTSGNTIYF. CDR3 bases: TGTGCCAGCAGCTTAACAGGGACCTCTGGAAACACCATATATTTT.

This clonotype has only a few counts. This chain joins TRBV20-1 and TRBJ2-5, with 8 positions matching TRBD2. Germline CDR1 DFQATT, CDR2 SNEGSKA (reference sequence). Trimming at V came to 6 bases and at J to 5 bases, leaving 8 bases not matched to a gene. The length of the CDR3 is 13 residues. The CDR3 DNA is TGCAGTGCCGGCGGGGGGTTAAGGGAGACCCAGTACTTC. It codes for CSAGGGLRETQYF.

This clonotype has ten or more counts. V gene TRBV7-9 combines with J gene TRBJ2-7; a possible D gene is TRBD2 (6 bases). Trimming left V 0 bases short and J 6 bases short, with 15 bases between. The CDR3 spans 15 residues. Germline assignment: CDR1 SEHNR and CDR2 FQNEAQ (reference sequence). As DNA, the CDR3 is TGTGCCAGCAGCTTAGCGGGGGGACCGCAGGGCGAGCAGTACTTC. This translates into CASSLAGGPQGEQYF.